The 26 T cell receptor beta chains presented below share a single source sample, sequenced in a study of blood T cell repertoires in COVID-19. Here immunoSEQ multiplex PCR was the method, and the copy in TCRdb shows in-frame clones only, minus some. The sample yields some 150,000 clones, approximately 87% seen once. The material sequenced was peripheral blood. The receptors derive from a woman aged 55 to 70 with COVID-19, enrolled during active disease.

The J gene is TRBJ2-3, the V gene TRBV19; 9 bases agree with TRBD1. Germline CDR1 LNHDA, CDR2 SQIVND (reference sequence). V shed 6 bases and J 5 bases; nucleotides not matched to a gene: 9. There are 15 residues in the CDR3. The CDR3 region has the DNA TGTGCCAGTAGAGTACCGGGACAGGGAAGAGATACGCAGTATTTT. Protein product: CASRVPGQGRDTQYF.

This clone was seen only a few times. The CDR3 bases are TGCACCCTTCGAGTAGTATACGAGCAGTACTTC. This encodes CTLRVVYEQYF. The genes are TRBV1 and TRBJ2-7; TRBD2, the table's D call, lacks a check against the DNA. TRBV1 is designated a pseudogene. This CDR3 region has 11 residues.

CDR3 DNA: TGTGCCAGCTCACGGACTAGCGGTAGCACAGATACGCAGTATTTT. The encoded protein is CASSRTSGSTDTQYF. The chain carries TRBV18 and TRBJ2-3; 10 positions agree with TRBD2. The ends lost 4 bases at V and 0 bases at J; junction bases unmatched: 1. CDR3 length: 15 residues. The germline CDR1 and CDR2 sequences are KGHSH and LQKENI. Full variable domain (rest looked up from reference TRBV18 and TRBJ2-3): NAGVMQNPRHLVRRRGQEARLRCSPMKGHSHVYWYRQLPEEGLKFMVYLQKENIIDESGMPKERFSAEFPKEGPSILRIQQVVRGDSAAYFCASSRTSGSTDTQYFGPGTRLTVL.

The rearrangement uses TRBV14 and TRBJ2-1, with TRBD1 matching over 12 bases. The CDR3 length is 16 residues. Germline V gene sequence: CDR1 SGHDN, CDR2 FVKESK. The V gene end was trimmed by 3 bases and the J gene end by 5 bases; junction bases not matched to a gene: 5. The CDR3 protein is CASSQDRDRGHNEQFF. CDR3 coding DNA: TGTGCCAGCAGCCAGGACCGGGACAGGGGGCACAATGAGCAGTTCTTC.

The V and J genes are TRBV19 and TRBJ2-7; 7 bases map to TRBD2. The V segment lost 8 bases and the J segment 2 bases; nucleotides outside the gene matches: 6. Germline loops: CDR1 LNHDA, CDR2 SQIVND (reference sequence). The CDR3 consists of 13 residues. DNA of the CDR3: TGTGCCAGTGCTAAGCGGGGCACCTACGAGCAGTACTTC. Translated, it gives CASAKRGTYEQYF.

The rearrangement links TRBV5-4 to TRBJ2-7, with 13 positions matching TRBD2. The CDR3 is 15 amino acids. The trim removed 4 bases at V and 4 bases at J, leaving 5 bases unmatched. CDR1 and CDR2 (germline): SGHNT, YYREEE (reference sequence). The DNA of the CDR3 is TGTGCCAGCAGCGGGGGGACTAGCGGGATTTACGAGCAGTACTTC. As protein: CASSGGTSGIYEQYF.

This clone was recorded a few times. The rearrangement uses TRBV12-1 and TRBJ2-7; TRBD2, the D gene given by the table, was not confirmed from the DNA. TRBV12-1 is a pseudogene locus. There are 17 residues in the CDR3. The CDR3 protein is CASSLLTSGRTSDEQYF. CDR3 nucleotides: TGTGCCAGCAGCCTGCTAACTAGCGGGAGGACCTCGGACGAGCAGTACTTC.

This clone was seen more than once but under ten times. This chain uses TRBV6-4 with TRBJ1-2; 10 bases line up with TRBD1. V gave up 6 bases and J gave up 5 bases; unmatched junction bases: 12. CDR3 size: 16 residues. Germline-derived CDR1 and CDR2 are MRHNA and SNTAGT. This CDR3 is CASRERQGALRYGYTF. CDR3 sequence (DNA): TGTGCCAGCAGGGAGAGACAGGGGGCTCTTCGGTATGGCTACACCTTC.

This clone has only one observation. This rearrangement joins TRBV24-1 to TRBJ2-1; D unresolved. V was clipped by 3 bases and J by 3 bases, with 5 bases between them. CDR1 KGHDR and CDR2 SFDVKD come from the germline V gene. CDR3 length: 13 amino acids. The CDR3 here is CATSDPYYNEQFF. CDR3 DNA sequence: TGTGCCACCAGTGATCCGTACTACAATGAGCAGTTCTTC.

The chain employs TRBV5-1 and TRBJ1-5; tentatively, D is TRBD1 (5 bases). The CDR3 contains 19 residues. V dropped 0 bases and J dropped 2 bases, with 21 bases sitting between them. Germline CDR1 and CDR2: SGHRS and YFSETQ. The CDR3: CASSLDGREFIGGNQPQHF. CDR3 DNA sequence: TGCGCCAGCAGCTTGGATGGCAGGGAATTCATTGGAGGCAATCAGCCCCAGCATTTT.

The V gene is TRBV18, the J gene TRBJ1-3; no firm D call. Germline V gene data show CDR1 as KGHSH and CDR2 as LQKENI. The CDR3 has 15 residues. The V end lost 2 bases, the J end lost 0 bases, and 8 bases lay between the germline ends. The CDR3 DNA reads as TGTGCCAGCTCACCAGTGCGAGGCTCTGGAAACACCATATATTTT. Amino acids: CASSPVRGSGNTIYF.

The genes are TRBV6-5 and TRBJ2-5; perhaps TRBD1 as D (6 bases). The CDR3 sequence is 15 residues long. Germline CDR1 reads MNHEY; CDR2 reads SVGAGI. V shed 0 bases and J shed 4 bases, with 12 bases lying between them. This chain's CDR3 is CASSYSYRETETQYF. DNA for the CDR3: TGTGCCAGCAGTTACTCGTACAGGGAGACAGAGACCCAGTACTTC.

The chain is built from TRBV14 and TRBJ2-1; D is perhaps TRBD2 (5 bases). CDR3 size: 14 residues. CDR1 and CDR2 (germline): SGHDN, FVKESK. Deletions cut 3 bases from V and 3 bases from J, with 9 bases between. The CDR3 nucleotides read TGTGCCAGCAGCCAGGTACTAGTCTACAATGAGCAGTTCTTC. Amino acids: CASSQVLVYNEQFF.

V usage is TRBV7-9 and J usage is TRBJ2-4, with a possible D match to TRBD1 (6 bases). The CDR3 totals 12 residues. V was cut by 7 bases and J by 5 bases, with 9 bases left in between. The V gene's germline CDR1 is SEHNR and CDR2 FQNEAQ (reference sequence). The DNA for the CDR3 is TGTGCCAGCACTCACAGGGAAAACATTCAGTACTTC. It codes for CASTHRENIQYF.

This clone was detected once. V usage is TRBV6-1 and J usage is TRBJ1-1, with 7 bases lining up with TRBD1. With V trimmed by 1 base and J by 3 bases, 5 bases remained unmatched. This CDR3 region has 15 residues. Germline CDR1 and CDR2: MNHNS and SASEGT. The CDR3 reads CASSEEPGGYTEAFF. CDR3 in DNA: TGTGCCAGCAGTGAAGAACCAGGGGGGTACACTGAAGCTTTCTTT.

This clone was found once. The V gene is TRBV15, the J gene TRBJ1-1; 7 bases are shared with TRBD1. The trim removed 2 bases at V and 0 bases at J, leaving 3 bases unmatched. CDR1 LNHNV and CDR2 YYDKDF come from the germline V gene (reference sequence). The CDR3 spans 15 residues. The CDR3 DNA follows: TGTGCCACCAGCAGACAGACAGGGATGAACACTGAAGCTTTCTTT. It yields the protein CATSRQTGMNTEAFF.

V and J are TRBV21-1 and TRBJ2-5; the table calls TRBD2, which could not be checked here. TRBV21-1 is flagged as a pseudogene. CDR3 length: 16 residues. The CDR3 bases are TGTGCCAGCAGCAATCGGGCTGGGACTAGCTCGGAGACCCAGTACTTC. It yields the protein CASSNRAGTSSETQYF.

The chain links TRBV5-4 to TRBJ2-7; tentative D call: TRBD1 (6 bases). Trimming took 3 bases from V and 3 from J, leaving 10 bases between them. Germline loops: CDR1 SGHNT, CDR2 YYREEE (reference sequence). This CDR3 is built from 13 residues. In nucleotides, the CDR3 is TGTGCCAGCAGCTCTGACAGGTTCTACGAGCAGTACTTC. The encoded protein is CASSSDRFYEQYF.

The table lists this clone with a count of one. J is TRBJ1-2 and V is TRBV12-5; D ambiguous. This CDR3 contains 12 residues. Germline CDR1 is LGHNT and CDR2 is FRNRAP. Trimming removed 4 bases from V and 6 bases from J, with 9 bases in between. CDR3 sequence (DNA): TGTGCTAGTGGTTGGGAGGTAGATGGCTACACCTTC. Encoded protein: CASGWEVDGYTF.

The rearrangement uses TRBV5-1 and TRBJ1-1; D possibly corresponds to TRBD1 (6 bases). Germline V CDR1 and CDR2: SGHRS, YFSETQ. The CDR3 runs 12 residues. Trimming took off 4 bases at V and 3 bases at J, with 7 bases between the two ends. The CDR3 protein is CASSTGYTEAFF. CDR3 nucleotides: TGCGCCAGCAGCACAGGGTACACTGAAGCTTTCTTT. Combining the CDR3 with reference TRBV5-1 and TRBJ1-1 gives the whole variable domain KAGVTQTPRYLIKTRGQQVTLSCSPISGHRSVSWYQQTPGQGLQFLFEYFSETQRNKGNFPGRFSGRQFSNSRSEMNVSTLELGDSALYLCASSTGYTEAFFGQGTRLTVV.

The CDR3 nucleotides are TGTGCCAGCAGAACCGGGACTACCCGCTTGGAGACCCAGTACTTC. It encodes CASRTGTTRLETQYF. The V and J genes are TRBV5-5 and TRBJ2-5, with TRBD2 identical over 7 bases. The germline V gene encodes CDR1 SGHKS and CDR2 YYEKEE (reference sequence). J was trimmed by 5 bases and V by 5 bases; bases with no gene match: 12. This CDR3 comprises 15 residues.

The CDR3 loop is CASSIRLAETYEQYF. The CDR3 coding sequence is TGTGCCAGCAGCATCCGACTAGCAGAGACCTACGAGCAGTACTTC. V gene TRBV7-9 combines with J gene TRBJ2-7, with TRBD2 matching over 7 bases. This CDR3 comprises 15 residues. Germline loops: CDR1 SEHNR, CDR2 FQNEAQ (reference sequence). Unmatched junction bases numbered 9, after V lost 5 bases and J lost 2 bases. The complete variable domain, with remaining parts taken from reference TRBV7-9 and TRBJ2-7, reads DTGVSQNPRHKITKRGQNVTFRCDPISEHNRLYWYRQTLGQGPEFLTYFQNEAQLEKSRLLSDRFSAERPKGSFSTLEIQRTEQGDSAMYLCASSIRLAETYEQYFGPGTRLTVT.

The rearrangement uses TRBV28 and TRBJ2-7; tentative D call: TRBD1 (6 bases). V lost 3 bases, J lost 2 bases, and 14 bases lay in between. Germline-derived CDR1 and CDR2 are MDHEN and SYDVKM. The CDR3 is made up of 15 amino acids. The CDR3 is CASSFIGKGAYEQYF. In DNA, the CDR3 is TGTGCCAGCAGTTTCATTGGTAAGGGGGCCTACGAGCAGTACTTC.

This chain joins TRBV6-5 and TRBJ2-7; TRBD2 is a possible D gene (6 bases). The CDR3 is 15 residues long. Germline CDR1 MNHEY, CDR2 SVGAGI. Trimming removed 6 bases at V and 1 base at J, with 16 bases between. This chain's CDR3 is CASRRRDGSSYEQYF. In DNA, the CDR3 is TGTGCCAGCAGGAGGAGGGACGGTTCGTCCTACGAGCAGTACTTC.

This clone was counted between two and nine times. CDR3 nucleotide sequence: TGTGCCACCAGTGACCGCCGGGGGGGCGGGACCCAGTACTTC. Translation: CATSDRRGGGTQYF. The J gene is TRBJ2-5, the V gene TRBV24-1; 8 bases fit TRBD2. V was pared by 4 bases and J by 7 bases, with 7 bases of the junction left unmatched. The CDR3 totals 14 residues. Germline CDR1 is KGHDR and CDR2 is SFDVKD.

The V gene is TRBV7-2, the J gene TRBJ1-3; D unclear. CDR3 length equals 15 residues. Germline CDR1 reads SGHTA; CDR2 reads FQGNSA. V was shortened by 5 bases and J by 3 bases, with 14 bases between the two germline ends. CDR3 protein: CASSLTVQVGNTIYF. CDR3 DNA sequence: TGTGCCAGCAGCCTCACCGTGCAGGTTGGAAACACCATATATTTT.